This T cell receptor beta chain comes out of a study of T cells after yellow fever vaccination. For the study at large: It was SMART-Seq v4 Ultra Low Input that prepared the fractions with low cell numbers. Study-level findings and limits: Reappearance after the booster was seen for most primary-vaccination clones, at 95% to 98% CD4 and around 88% CD8. The study noted that FACS-sorted repertoires could contain abundant clonotypes contaminating from the bulk population.

At least ten counts were recorded for this clonotype. Antigen specificity is unknown. The CDR3 has 15 residues. With V trimmed by 7 bases and J by 5 bases, 12 bases remained unmatched. The study made its TCR cDNA through 5'RACE template switching. That step introduced a universal primer site along with UMIs. TCRdb fed the 5' RACE reads into MiXCR, producing one record per CDR3 protein. The table records approximately 240,000 distinct CDR3 sequences, roughly 3.7% of them present only once. This clonotype was sampled from a man aged 18 to 30 who received the YFV17D yellow fever vaccine. Here the sequenced sample was PBMCs, taken 15 days after the yellow fever booster vaccination. The chain carries TRBV12-3 or TRBV12-4 and TRBJ2-7, with 9 bases fitting TRBD1. The CDR3, as DNA: TGTGCCAGCACCCAACGGACAGGGGAAAAGAACGAGCAGTACTTC. It yields the protein CASTQRTGEKNEQYF.